This T cell receptor (beta chain) was documented in a study of molecular identifiers for immune sequencing clone quantification. Broader study findings: Over 99% of CMV-specific effector molecules, but under 1% of naive ones, were in clones above 20 copies. Detection of one spiked Jurkat cell's TCR RNA reportedly worked in 850,000 to 1,000,000 naive cells.

The CD8+CD4-CCR7+CD45RA+ phenotype defined the sorted naive CD8 T cells. The CDR3 runs 12 residues. The V gene's germline CDR1 is SEHNR and CDR2 FQNEAQ (reference sequence). Trimming removed 1 base from V and 5 bases from J, with 6 bases in between. This clonotype has at least ten counts. Antigen: not known. The authors built bulk TCR libraries by previously described methods with listed TCR primers. TCRdb called the PCR reads again in MiXCR, with one record for every CDR3 protein. The top ten hold roughly 0.7% of the sample, which has fewer than 350,000 distinct CDR3 sequences, 24% seen once. The chain combines TRBV7-9 with TRBJ2-7, with D hard to call. Sequencing used naive CD8+ T cells from blood, with Jurkat cell RNA spiked in. The subset was: FACS-sorted CD8+CD4-CCR7+CD45RA+ naive T cells. The receptor's source is a human donor in good health. Some libraries in this study had Jurkat cell RNA spiked in. In nucleotides, the CDR3 is TGTGCCAGCAGCTTAGGGCAGGACGAGCAGTACTTC. It is translated as CASSLGQDEQYF.